One sample yielded the 26 T cell receptor beta chains listed below, sequenced in a study of CD8 T cells in ankylosing spondylitis. Study-wide results and caveats: For ankylosing spondylitis blood, a TCR beta motif of about 8 highly homologous variants appeared characteristic.

TCRdb ran MiXCR on the 5' RACE reads and lists one entry per CDR3 protein. The table shows fewer than 250,000 distinct CDR3 sequences, with about a sixth occurring only once. These receptors lack a known antigen. Sequenced input: blood, either unsorted or a sorted T cell fraction (not recorded which). The receptors derive from a male donor with ankylosing spondylitis.

This clonotype was seen a few times. The chain joins TRBV12-3 or TRBV12-4 to TRBJ1-3; the D is unclear. The V end lost 11 bases, the J end lost 4 bases, and 15 bases lay between the germline ends. This CDR3 has 13 amino acids. DNA for the CDR3: TGTGCCGCCACACGGGGTCTAGGAAACACCATATATTTT. This sequence encodes CAATRGLGNTIYF.

The chain employs TRBV2 and TRBJ2-3, with D possibly TRBD1 on 6 matching bases. The CDR3 runs to 15 residues. CDR1 SNHLY and CDR2 FYNNEI come from the germline V gene. V lost 6 bases and J 2 bases, leaving 15 bases between the germline ends. The CDR3 coding sequence is TGTGCCAGCAGCCCGACAGGCTTCGTCACAGATACGCAGTATTTT. Its translation: CASSPTGFVTDTQYF.

In its sample, this clonotype was seen a few times. The gene calls are TRBV29-1 and TRBJ2-7; 7 nucleotides align to TRBD2. Germline V gene data show CDR1 as SQVTM and CDR2 as ANQGSEA. With V trimmed by 3 bases and J by 6 bases, 14 bases remained unmatched. The CDR3 length is 15 residues. This CDR3 is CSVEGGAGATGEQYF. The CDR3 coding sequence is TGCAGCGTTGAGGGAGGGGCGGGAGCTACCGGCGAGCAGTACTTC.

This clonotype was detected ten times or more. The chain links TRBV12-3 or TRBV12-4 to TRBJ1-4, with no clear D. The V and J ends lost 3 bases and 0 bases respectively, with 8 bases between them. The CDR3 extends over 15 amino acids. CDR3 loop: CASSFSDATNEKLFF. The CDR3 region has the DNA TGTGCCAGCAGTTTTTCTGATGCAACTAATGAAAAACTGTTTTTT.

The chain has TRBV7-9 and TRBJ2-2; the D is unclear. V lost 7 bases and J 5 bases, leaving 11 bases between the germline ends. Germline assignment: CDR1 SEHNR and CDR2 FQNEAQ (reference sequence). The CDR3 covers 13 residues. CDR3 in amino acids: CASTPRPTGELFF. The CDR3 DNA sequence: TGTGCCAGCACCCCTCGGCCAACCGGGGAGCTGTTTTTT. The variable domain in full, completed from reference TRBV7-9 and TRBJ2-2, reads DTGVSQNPRHKITKRGQNVTFRCDPISEHNRLYWYRQTLGQGPEFLTYFQNEAQLEKSRLLSDRFSAERPKGSFSTLEIQRTEQGDSAMYLCASTPRPTGELFFGEGSRLTVL.

The chain has TRBV11-2 and TRBJ2-7, with TRBD1 matching over 8 bases. This CDR3 spans 15 amino acids. Per the germline V gene, CDR1 is SGHAT and CDR2 is FQNNGV. V was pared by 1 base and J by 3 bases, with 5 bases of the junction left unmatched. DNA for the CDR3: TGTGCCAGCAGCTTAGGGACAGGGCCCTTCTACGAGCAGTACTTC. Translation: CASSLGTGPFYEQYF.

The CDR3 protein is CAISESGAGFGNEQFF. As DNA, the CDR3 is TGTGCCATCAGTGAGAGTGGGGCGGGTTTCGGAAATGAGCAGTTCTTC. This rearrangement joins TRBV10-3 to TRBJ2-1; D may match TRBD1 or TRBD2 (5 bases each). The CDR3 totals 16 residues. Trimming stripped 2 bases from V and 7 bases from J, with 18 bases between. The germline CDR1 and CDR2 sequences are ENHRY and SYGVKD.

This chain uses TRBV20-1 with TRBJ1-1; D remains ambiguous. V was pared by 6 bases and J by 6 bases, with 11 bases between. The length of the CDR3 is 11 residues. Per germline, CDR1 DFQATT and CDR2 SNEGSKA (reference sequence). The CDR3 sequence: CSADAWAEAFF. The CDR3 DNA reads TGCAGTGCCGACGCTTGGGCTGAAGCTTTCTTT.

The chain uses TRBV20-1 and TRBJ2-7, with 8 bases identical to TRBD2. CDR1 is DFQATT, CDR2 SNEGSKA, per germline (reference sequence). Trimming removed 6 bases from V and 4 bases from J; junction bases left unmatched: 11. The CDR3 is 14 amino acids. CDR3 residues: CSARLTSGPYEQYF. Here the CDR3 DNA reads TGCAGTGCGCGTCTTACTAGCGGACCGTACGAGCAGTACTTC.

V usage is TRBV19 and J usage is TRBJ2-1, with 7 bases aligning to TRBD2. This CDR3 region has 17 residues. The germline V gene has CDR1 LNHDA and CDR2 SQIVND (reference sequence). The J segment lost 6 bases and the V segment lost 1 base, leaving 12 bases of the junction unmatched. The CDR3 is CASSIVRGTGGGNEQFF. The CDR3 DNA sequence: TGTGCCAGTAGTATAGTCCGCGGGACCGGCGGGGGCAATGAGCAGTTCTTC. Filled out from reference TRBV19 and TRBJ2-1, the complete variable domain reads DGGITQSPKYLFRKEGQNVTLSCEQNLNHDAMYWYRQDPGQGLRLIYYSQIVNDFQKGDIAEGYSVSREKKESFPLTVTSAQKNPTAFYLCASSIVRGTGGGNEQFFGPGTRLTVL.

The rearrangement links TRBV4-1 to TRBJ2-1; 9 bases line up with TRBD2. V was clipped by 4 bases and J by 0 bases; unmatched bases: 1. The germline gives CDR1 MGHRA, CDR2 YSYEKL. This CDR3 has 15 amino acids. The chain's CDR3 is CASSPRGGSYNEQFF. The CDR3 coding sequence is TGCGCCAGCAGCCCGCGGGGGGGCTCCTACAATGAGCAGTTCTTC.

This rearrangement joins TRBV12-3 or TRBV12-4 to TRBJ2-2; no firm D call. This CDR3 comprises 12 residues. Trimming stripped 5 bases from V and 6 bases from J, with 7 bases between. CDR3 sequence: CASSTHPGELFF. CDR3 DNA sequence: TGTGCCAGCAGTACCCATCCCGGGGAGCTGTTTTTT.

For the CDR3, the DNA is TGTGCAGTTGAGGAAAACTATGGCTACACCTTC. This encodes CAVEENYGYTF. The V gene is TRBV12-3 or TRBV12-4, the J gene TRBJ1-2, with D uncertain. The CDR3 is 11 residues long.

The rearrangement joins TRBV24-1 to TRBJ2-1; TRBD1 is a possible D gene (6 bases). Germline lookup yields CDR1 KGHDR and CDR2 SFDVKD. The CDR3 length is 16 residues. The V end lost 2 bases, the J end lost 3 bases, and 13 bases lay between the germline ends. CDR3: CATSDSGAGFYNEQFF. Written as DNA, the CDR3 is TGTGCCACCAGTGATTCAGGGGCGGGCTTCTACAATGAGCAGTTCTTC.

The chain has TRBV2 and TRBJ2-7; D assignment may be TRBD1 or TRBD2 (5 bases each). Germline V CDR1 and CDR2: SNHLY, FYNNEI. Between the trimmed V and J ends, which lost 7 bases and 3 bases, there was a span of 13 bases. The CDR3 runs to 13 residues. The CDR3 DNA reads TGTGCCAGCACTACCGGGGCAAGCTACGAGCAGTACTTC. It encodes CASTTGASYEQYF.

This chain uses TRBV7-9 with TRBJ2-7, with a possible D match to TRBD1 (5 bases). Germline CDR1 SEHNR, CDR2 FQNEAQ (reference sequence). Trimming pared 5 bases from V and 0 bases from J, leaving 14 bases between. The CDR3 totals 15 residues. In nucleotides, the CDR3 is TGTGCCAGCAGCCCCAACTCAGGGTTCTCCTACGAGCAGTACTTC. Protein product: CASSPNSGFSYEQYF.

This clonotype was counted at least ten times. The chain has TRBV12-3 or TRBV12-4 and TRBJ2-3, with D possibly called TRBD1 or TRBD2 (6 bases each). This CDR3 is 17 amino acids long. V lost 1 base and J 7 bases, leaving 21 bases between the germline ends. CDR3: CASSLEGGAGRANTQYF. CDR3 nucleotide sequence: TGTGCCAGCAGTTTAGAAGGGGGAGCGGGTCGCGCGAATACGCAGTATTTT.

The sample holds a few counts of this clonotype. CDR3 DNA: TGCAGTGCTAGAGATGTCGGGGGACAGGGGAGGTACGAGCAGTACTTC. Its translation: CSARDVGGQGRYEQYF. The chain links TRBV20-1 to TRBJ2-7, with 10 positions matching TRBD1. CDR1 DFQATT and CDR2 SNEGSKA come from the germline V gene (reference sequence). The CDR3 contains 16 residues. The V segment lost 0 bases and the J segment 4 bases; nucleotides outside the gene matches: 9.

The rearrangement links TRBV12-3 or TRBV12-4 to TRBJ2-7; TRBD2 agrees at 7 bases. V shed 1 base and J 4 bases; nucleotides not matched to a gene: 7. This CDR3 comprises 15 residues. In nucleotides, the CDR3 is TGTGCCAGCAGTTTAGGGGGAGGGCCCTATTACGAGCAGTACTTC. This sequence encodes CASSLGGGPYYEQYF.

The chain combines TRBV27 with TRBJ2-2; D assignment may be TRBD1 or TRBD2 (5 bases each). Trimming took off 1 base at V and 5 bases at J, with 8 bases between the two ends. The CDR3 sequence is 14 residues long. Germline CDR1 MNHEY, CDR2 SMNVEV (reference sequence). CDR3 loop: CASSLWGSTGELFF. CDR3 DNA sequence: TGTGCCAGCAGTTTATGGGGGAGTACCGGGGAGCTGTTTTTT.

At least ten counts were recorded for this clonotype. The chain combines TRBV4-1 with TRBJ1-6; the match to TRBD1 covers 7 bases. Germline assignment: CDR1 MGHRA and CDR2 YSYEKL. V gave up 4 bases and J gave up 4 bases; unmatched junction bases: 4. CDR3 length: 15 residues. CDR3 residues: CASSPGGQYNSPLHF. Written as DNA, the CDR3 is TGCGCCAGCAGCCCGGGGGGACAGTATAATTCACCCCTCCACTTT.

Only a few counts were recorded for this clonotype. The chain carries TRBV19 and TRBJ2-3; D unresolved. Germline lookup yields CDR1 LNHDA and CDR2 SQIVND (reference sequence). The V gene lost 4 bases and the J gene lost 4 bases, with 9 bases spanning the gap. CDR3 length: 13 residues. This CDR3 is CASSTTFADTQYF. The CDR3 DNA reads as TGTGCCAGTAGTACAACATTTGCAGATACGCAGTATTTT.

The V and J genes are TRBV29-1 and TRBJ2-7; 14 nucleotides align to TRBD2. This CDR3 is 18 amino acids long. The J segment lost 3 bases and the V segment lost 1 base, leaving 11 bases of the junction unmatched. CDR1 SQVTM and CDR2 ANQGSEA come from the germline V gene. The DNA for the CDR3 is TGCAGCGTTGAAGGGGTGACTAGCGGGGGGGCCCATCTCTACGAGCAGTACTTC. Protein product: CSVEGVTSGGAHLYEQYF.

This chain links TRBV2 with TRBJ2-7; perhaps TRBD1 as D (5 bases). Trimming took 10 bases from V and 4 from J, leaving 14 bases between them. The CDR3 loop spans 12 amino acids. Germline lookup yields CDR1 SNHLY and CDR2 FYNNEI. The CDR3 reads CAIPQGPYEQYF. CDR3 DNA sequence: TGTGCCATACCCCAGGGCCCGTACGAGCAGTACTTC.

This chain uses TRBV7-9 with TRBJ1-2, with D perhaps matching TRBD1 (5 bases). The ends were cut back, 1 base at V and 8 bases at J, with 5 bases in the middle. Germline V gene sequence: CDR1 SEHNR, CDR2 FQNEAQ (reference sequence). The CDR3 has 11 residues. CDR3 in amino acids: CASSLDRGYTF. The CDR3 nucleotides read TGTGCCAGCAGCTTAGACAGGGGCTACACCTTC.

This clonotype was counted only a few times. The CDR3 region has the DNA TGTGCCAGCAGCGTAGGTGGCGGTAGTCAGCCCCAGCATTTT. It translates to CASSVGGGSQPQHF. The chain employs TRBV9 and TRBJ1-5, with D hard to call. Germline CDR1 SGDLS, CDR2 YYNGEE. The CDR3 contains 14 residues. The V end lost 0 bases, the J end lost 6 bases, and 10 bases lay between the germline ends.